This T cell receptor (beta chain) was documented in a study of OX40 agonist ivuxolimab in advanced cancers. Overall study findings and caveats: Researchers report that CD8+ T cells had, on average, more expanded clones than CD4+. In the 0.1 to 3.0 mg/kg range, CD4+ and CD8+ blood T cells had expanded clonally by week 6.

Regarding this clone: Its matching antigen is unknown.

Assay used: immunoSEQ multiplex PCR; TCRdb lists only in-frame clones, some missing. This table has approximately 65,000 clones, roughly nine tenths appearing once. Trimming left V 3 bases short and J 1 base short, with 8 bases between. CDR1 is MNHNS and CDR2 is SASEGT in the germline V gene. This CDR3 region has 14 residues. The sample consisted of CD4+ or CD8+ T cells sorted from blood, taken in a trial of the OX40 agonist ivuxolimab. V and J are TRBV6-1 and TRBJ2-3; tentatively, D is TRBD1 (5 bases). The TCR originated in an adult with an advanced solid tumor such as melanoma, head and neck, liver or kidney cancer. CDR3 nucleotide sequence: TGTGCCAGCAGTGACAGGGAAGGCACAGATACGCAGTATTTT. This gives the protein CASSDREGTDTQYF.